This T cell receptor beta chain was captured by sequencing in a study of T cell repertoires in cytomegalovirus infection. Study as a whole: Indicated by public TCR beta signatures were CMV infection and matching HLA type.

On this clonotype: Its target is not known.

The study, taken as a whole, reports: Clonotypes of TCR beta that were HLA-C-restricted and CMV-specific dominated the ex vivo response.

There are 12 residues in the CDR3. Germline V gene data show CDR1 as DFQATT and CDR2 as SNEGSKA (reference sequence). V gave up 5 bases and J gave up 0 bases, with 7 bases separating them. TCRdb re-analysed the reads in MiXCR, keeping a single row per CDR3 protein. Of more than 250,000 distinct CDR3 sequences in the sample, roughly an eighth are singletons; the top ten hold 7% to 9.5%. The clonotype comes from a human donor in good health (CMV status not recorded). Some clones in this sample may be carry-over from other donors' samples. The chain joins TRBV20-1 to TRBJ1-1; D is uncertain. Sequenced material: PBMCs. The DNA for the CDR3 is TGCAGTGCTCATCGAGTGAACACTGAAGCTTTCTTT. It is translated as CSAHRVNTEAFF.